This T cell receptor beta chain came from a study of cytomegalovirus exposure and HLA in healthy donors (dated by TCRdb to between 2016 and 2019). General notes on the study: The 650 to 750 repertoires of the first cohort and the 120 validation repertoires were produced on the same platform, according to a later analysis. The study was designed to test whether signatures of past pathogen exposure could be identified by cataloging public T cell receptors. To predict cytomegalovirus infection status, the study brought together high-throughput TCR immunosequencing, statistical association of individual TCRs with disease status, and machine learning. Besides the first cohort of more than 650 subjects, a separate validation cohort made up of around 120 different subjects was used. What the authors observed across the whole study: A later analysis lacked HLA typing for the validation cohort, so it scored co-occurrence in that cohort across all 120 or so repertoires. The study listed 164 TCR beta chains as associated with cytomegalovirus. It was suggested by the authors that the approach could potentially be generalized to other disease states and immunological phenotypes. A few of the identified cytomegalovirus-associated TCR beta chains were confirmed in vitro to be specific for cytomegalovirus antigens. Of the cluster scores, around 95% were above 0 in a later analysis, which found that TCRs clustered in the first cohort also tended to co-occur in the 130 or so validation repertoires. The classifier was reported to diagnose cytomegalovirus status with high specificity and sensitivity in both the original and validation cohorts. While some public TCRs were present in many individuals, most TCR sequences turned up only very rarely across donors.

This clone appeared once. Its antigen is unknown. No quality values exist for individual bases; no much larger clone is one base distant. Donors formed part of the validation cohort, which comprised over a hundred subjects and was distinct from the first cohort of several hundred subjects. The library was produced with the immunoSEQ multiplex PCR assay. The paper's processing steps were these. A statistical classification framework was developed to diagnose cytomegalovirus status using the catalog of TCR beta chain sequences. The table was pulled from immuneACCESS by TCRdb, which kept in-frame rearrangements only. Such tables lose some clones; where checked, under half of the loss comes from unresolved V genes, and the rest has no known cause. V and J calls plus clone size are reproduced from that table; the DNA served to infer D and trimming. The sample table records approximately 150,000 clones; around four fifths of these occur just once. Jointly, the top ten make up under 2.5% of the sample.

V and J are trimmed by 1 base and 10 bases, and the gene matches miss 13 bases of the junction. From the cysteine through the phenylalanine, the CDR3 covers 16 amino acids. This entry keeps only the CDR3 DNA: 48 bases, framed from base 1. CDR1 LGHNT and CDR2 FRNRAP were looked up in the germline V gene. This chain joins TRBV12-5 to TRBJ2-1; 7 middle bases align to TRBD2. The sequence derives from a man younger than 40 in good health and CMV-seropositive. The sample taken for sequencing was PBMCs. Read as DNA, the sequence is TGTGCTAGTGGTTTGGGGGGGGGTCTCTCTTCCGACGAGCAGTTCTTC. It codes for CASGLGGGLSSDEQFF.